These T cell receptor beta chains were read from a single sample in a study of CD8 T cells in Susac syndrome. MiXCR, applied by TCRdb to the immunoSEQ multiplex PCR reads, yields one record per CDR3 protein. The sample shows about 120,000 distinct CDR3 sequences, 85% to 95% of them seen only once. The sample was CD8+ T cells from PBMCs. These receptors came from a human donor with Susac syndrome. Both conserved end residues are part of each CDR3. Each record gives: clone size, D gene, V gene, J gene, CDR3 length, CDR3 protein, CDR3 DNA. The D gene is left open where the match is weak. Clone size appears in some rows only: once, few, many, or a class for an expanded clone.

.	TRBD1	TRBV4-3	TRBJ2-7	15	CASSQEGQLLGEQYF	TGCGCCAGCAGCCAAGAGGGACAGCTCCTTGGGGAGCAGTACTTC
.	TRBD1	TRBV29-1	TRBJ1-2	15	CSVGGGTEGFVGYTF	TGCAGCGTCGGGGGGGGGACAGAAGGCTTTGTAGGCTACACCTTC
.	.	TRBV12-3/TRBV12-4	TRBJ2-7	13	CASSLQRTYEQYF	TGTGCCAGCAGTCTACAGAGAACGTACGAGCAGTACTTC
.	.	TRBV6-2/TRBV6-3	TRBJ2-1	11	CASSYWGEQFF	TGTGCCAGCAGTTACTGGGGGGAGCAGTTCTTC
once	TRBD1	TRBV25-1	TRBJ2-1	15	CASSDLTGYYNEQFF	TGTGCCAGCAGTGATTTGACAGGGTATTACAATGAGCAGTTCTTC
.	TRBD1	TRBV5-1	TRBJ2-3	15	CASSFRDRGADTQYF	TGCGCCAGCAGCTTCCGGGACAGGGGCGCAGATACGCAGTATTTT
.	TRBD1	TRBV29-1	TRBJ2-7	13	CSVLNRGRYEQYF	TGCAGCGTTCTAAACAGGGGGAGGTACGAGCAGTACTTC
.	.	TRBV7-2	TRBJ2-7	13	CASSPMRGYEQYF	TGTGCCAGCAGCCCCATGAGGGGCTACGAGCAGTACTTC
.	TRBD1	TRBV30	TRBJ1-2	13	CAWSVQGYFGYTF	TGTGCCTGGAGTGTACAGGGGTACTTTGGCTACACCTTC
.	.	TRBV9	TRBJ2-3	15	CASKAGATSTDTQYF	TGTGCCAGCAAGGCGGGGGCTACTAGCACAGATACGCAGTATTTT
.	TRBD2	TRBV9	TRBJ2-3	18	CASSPRGAGGASTDTQYF	TGTGCCAGCAGCCCCCGGGGAGCGGGGGGAGCTAGCACAGATACGCAGTATTTT
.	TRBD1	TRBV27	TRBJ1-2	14	CASSLRQGEWGYTF	TGTGCCAGCAGTCTCCGACAGGGGGAGTGGGGCTACACCTTC
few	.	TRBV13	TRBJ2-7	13	CASSTDSSYEQYF	TGTGCCAGCAGCACGGACAGCTCCTACGAGCAGTACTTC
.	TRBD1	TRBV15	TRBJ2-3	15	CATSYRTGNTDTQYF	TGTGCCACCAGTTATAGGACAGGGAACACAGATACGCAGTATTTT
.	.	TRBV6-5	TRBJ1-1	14	CASSEGGLPYEAFF	TGTGCCAGCAGCGAGGGGGGCCTTCCTTATGAAGCTTTCTTT
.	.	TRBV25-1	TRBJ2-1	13	CASSEFSGHEQFF	TGTGCCAGCAGTGAATTCAGCGGGCATGAGCAGTTCTTC
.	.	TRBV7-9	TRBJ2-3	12	CASSHGGDTQYF	TGTGCCAGCAGCCATGGAGGGGATACGCAGTATTTT
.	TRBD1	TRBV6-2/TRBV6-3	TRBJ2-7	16	CASSYSRDRASYEQYF	TGTGCCAGCAGTTACTCTCGGGACAGGGCTTCCTACGAGCAGTACTTC
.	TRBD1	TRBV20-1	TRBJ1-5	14	CSARDTQGNQPQHF	TGCAGTGCTAGAGACACACAGGGGAATCAGCCCCAGCATTTT